These 20 T cell receptor beta chains were all obtained from the same sample, sequenced in a study of breast tumors, draining lymph nodes, adjacent tissues. TCRdb processed the multiplex PCR reads anew with MiXCR; each CDR3 protein has one entry. The sample comprises about 100,000 distinct CDR3 sequences, about 20% of which are singletons, and approximately 1.3% rests with the top ten. The lymph nodes were axillary draining lymph nodes from breast cancer patients. The sequencing sample was made of axillary lymph node tissue. These TCRs come from a female donor with breast cancer. Some clones in this sample may be carry-over from other donors' samples.

This clonotype has at least ten counts. The chain couples TRBV5-8 to TRBJ2-3; the D gene is possibly TRBD1 (6 bases). With 0 bases removed from V and 3 bases from J, the gap between germline ends came to 11 bases. The germline V gene has CDR1 SGHTS and CDR2 YDEGEE. The CDR3 is 15 residues long. DNA of the CDR3: TGTGCCAGCAGCTTGGGGGGCCAGGGGACAGATACGCAGTATTTT. This gives the protein CASSLGGQGTDTQYF.

Many counts were recorded for this clonotype. The J gene is TRBJ1-6, the V gene TRBV6-1; D ambiguous. Germline V gene sequence: CDR1 MNHNS, CDR2 SASEGT. The CDR3 is 12 residues long. V lost 10 bases and J lost 5, with 9 bases in between. Here the CDR3 reads CATSRDNSPLHF. The CDR3, as DNA: TGTGCCACATCTAGGGATAATTCACCCCTCCACTTT.

This clonotype has ten or more counts. This chain uses TRBV20-1 with TRBJ2-6, with D unclear. Germline CDR1 and CDR2: DFQATT and SNEGSKA (reference sequence). The V and J ends lost 3 bases and 0 bases respectively, with 18 bases between them. The CDR3 runs to 18 residues. The CDR3 protein is CSASARTVVNSGANVLTF. The CDR3 DNA sequence: TGCAGTGCTAGTGCAAGGACGGTGGTAAACTCTGGGGCCAACGTCCTGACTTTC.

As concerns this clonotype: This clone may be a read error of a much larger clone one base away. This chain uses TRBV20-1 with TRBJ2-4; the D gene is possibly TRBD2 (7 bases). The CDR3 has 17 amino acids. The germline CDR1 and CDR2 sequences are DFQATT and SNEGSKA (reference sequence). The CDR3 DNA reads as TGCAGAGCTAGAGAGGAGGGGGGGCGCGGGGCCAAAAACATTCAGTACTTC. Its protein product is CRAREEGGRGAKNIQYF.

The sample holds many counts of this clonotype. CDR3 DNA sequence: TGTGCCAGCAGTTACTACGGGGGCTCGGGTCAGCCCCAGCATTTT. Residues: CASSYYGGSGQPQHF. The chain links TRBV6-2 or TRBV6-3 to TRBJ1-5, with TRBD1 as a possible D gene (6 bases). Germline-derived CDR1 and CDR2 are MNHEY and SVGEGT. The CDR3 is 15 residues long. V lost 1 base and J lost 6, with 13 bases in between.

This clonotype was found a few times. The V gene is TRBV6-1, the J gene TRBJ2-3; 7 bases are shared with TRBD1. The CDR3 runs to 15 residues. Germline CDR1 is MNHNS and CDR2 is SASEGT. After removal of 5 bases from V and 1 base from J, the junction contained 6 bases not matched to a gene. The CDR3 region is CASSPYGQGTDTQYF. DNA for the CDR3: TGTGCCAGCAGTCCGTACGGACAGGGCACAGATACGCAGTATTTT.

Many counts were recorded for this clonotype. CDR3 sequence reads: CASSFRDRPYEQYF. Here the CDR3 DNA reads TGTGCCAGCAGCTTCCGGGACAGGCCCTACGAGCAGTACTTC. V usage is TRBV13 and J usage is TRBJ2-7, with 8 bases matching TRBD1. Germline V lookup: CDR1 PRHDT, CDR2 FYEKMQ (reference sequence). There are 14 residues in the CDR3. V was pared by 3 bases and J by 2 bases, with 3 bases of the junction left unmatched.

The chain is built from TRBV7-9 and TRBJ2-7; weak D call: TRBD2 (5 bases). Germline V gene lookup returns CDR1 SEHNR and CDR2 FQNEAQ (reference sequence). V lost 6 bases, J lost 5 bases, and 17 bases lay in between. The CDR3 is 14 amino acids. The CDR3 DNA sequence: TGTGCCAGCAGTACGGGCCTTACGCGGGACGAGCAGTACTTC. Translated: CASSTGLTRDEQYF. The whole variable domain, filled in from reference TRBV7-9 and TRBJ2-7, reads DTGVSQNPRHKITKRGQNVTFRCDPISEHNRLYWYRQTLGQGPEFLTYFQNEAQLEKSRLLSDRFSAERPKGSFSTLEIQRTEQGDSAMYLCASSTGLTRDEQYFGPGTRLTVT.

In this sample, this clonotype turned up many times. The gene calls are TRBV7-2 and TRBJ2-1; 8 nucleotides agree with TRBD1. The CDR3 consists of 14 residues. Germline CDR1 is SGHTA and CDR2 is FQGNSA. Trimming at V came to 1 base and at J to 16 bases, leaving 12 bases not matched to a gene. For the CDR3, the DNA is TGTGCCAGCAGCTTAGAGATGACAGGGGTTAGGTACTTCTTC. This translates into CASSLEMTGVRYFF.

This clonotype was counted at least ten times. The chain has TRBV4-1 and TRBJ2-7; the D call may be TRBD1 or TRBD2 (5 bases each). Looked up from germline, CDR1 is MGHRA and CDR2 is YSYEKL. With 5 bases removed from V and 6 bases from J, the gap between germline ends came to 20 bases. The CDR3 runs 15 residues. CDR3 in DNA: TGCGCCAGCAGCAGAGGGCCCGGGACGTCTGGCGAGCAGTACTTC. This encodes CASSRGPGTSGEQYF.

The table lists this clonotype with many counts. The chain uses TRBV6-1 and TRBJ2-7; D is uncertain. The CDR3 is 13 amino acids. Germline values: CDR1 MNHNS, CDR2 SASEGT. V lost 2 bases and J 2 bases, leaving 7 bases between the germline ends. CDR3 sequence reads: CASSESQAYEQYF. The DNA for the CDR3 is TGTGCCAGCAGTGAATCCCAGGCCTACGAGCAGTACTTC.

This clonotype has at least ten counts. This chain connects TRBV4-1 to TRBJ2-7, with TRBD2 matching 8 bases. The J segment lost 2 bases and the V segment lost 2 bases, leaving 2 bases of the junction unmatched. CDR3 length: 14 amino acids. Germline V CDR1 and CDR2: MGHRA, YSYEKL. The CDR3 bases are TGCGCCAGCAGCCAACCGGGACTAGCCTACGAGCAGTACTTC. Translation gives CASSQPGLAYEQYF.

This clonotype was observed many times. The junction does not match germline at one end; this may be a read error. This chain links TRBV7-6 with TRBJ2-6; D is tentatively TRBD1 or TRBD2 (7 bases each). This CDR3 comprises 17 residues. Looked up from germline, CDR1 is SGHVS and CDR2 is FNYEAQ. CDR3 DNA: TGTGCCAGCAGCCCTGAATCAGGGGGGGTCGGGGCCAGCGTCCTGACTTTC. It translates to CASSPESGGVGASVLTF.

This clonotype turned up a few times. J is TRBJ2-3 and V is TRBV28; 9 bases line up with TRBD1. Germline V gene data show CDR1 as MDHEN and CDR2 as SYDVKM. This CDR3 is built from 15 residues. V shed 5 bases and J 6 bases; nucleotides not matched to a gene: 9. CDR3 residues: CASSPLGQGMDTQYF. The DNA for the CDR3 is TGTGCCAGCAGTCCTCTGGGACAGGGAATGGATACGCAGTATTTT.

The sample holds many counts of this clonotype. The chain carries TRBV5-1 and TRBJ2-1; 9 bases align to TRBD1. This CDR3 region has 13 residues. With V trimmed by 1 base and J by 8 bases, 1 base remained unmatched. Germline V gene lookup returns CDR1 SGHRS and CDR2 YFSETQ. Here the CDR3 DNA reads TGCGCCAGCAGCTTGAGGACAGGGGATGAGCAGTTCTTC. This translates into CASSLRTGDEQFF.

Turning to this clonotype: This may stem from a read error, because a much larger clone lies one nucleotide away. The V call is TRBV7-8, the J call TRBJ2-2, with 7 bases lining up with TRBD2. CDR1 is SGHVS, CDR2 FQNEAQ, per germline. With 2 bases clipped from V and 4 bases from J, the junction kept 4 bases outside the gene matches. The CDR3 has 15 residues. In DNA, the CDR3 is TGTGCCAGCAGCTTACCAGCGGGGAGCACCGGGGAGCTGTTTTTT. Protein: CASSLPAGSTGELFF.

Ten or more counts support this clonotype. This chain uses TRBV6-5 with TRBJ2-7; D is unresolved. The germline V and J ends were trimmed by 2 bases and 2 bases, with 7 bases remaining between them. The CDR3 covers 13 residues. Germline V gene data show CDR1 as MNHEY and CDR2 as SVGAGI. In nucleotides, the CDR3 is TGTGCCAGCAGTTACGGCAAAACCTACGAGCAGTACTTC. This gives the protein CASSYGKTYEQYF.

This clonotype was detected ten times or more. The rearrangement joins TRBV7-9 to TRBJ2-5, with TRBD2 as a possible D gene (7 bases). Trimming cost V 5 bases and J 10 bases, with 17 bases left between them. The CDR3 length is 13 residues. The V gene's germline CDR1 is SEHNR and CDR2 FQNEAQ (reference sequence). For the CDR3, the DNA is TGTGCCAGCAGCCCCCCGGGGGGCAGCGACCAGTACTTC. It translates to CASSPPGGSDQYF.

This clonotype was counted a few times. V and J are TRBV6-1 and TRBJ2-5; the match to TRBD1 covers 10 bases. V dropped 4 bases and J dropped 1; count of bases not matched to a gene: 3. The CDR3 totals 15 residues. Germline V lookup: CDR1 MNHNS, CDR2 SASEGT. DNA for the CDR3: TGTGCCAGCAGTGCGGGACAGGGGACCCAAGAGACCCAGTACTTC. This translates into CASSAGQGTQETQYF.

This clonotype has ten or more counts. The chain combines TRBV9 with TRBJ1-2; D is possibly TRBD1 (6 bases). The germline V and J ends were trimmed by 0 bases and 4 bases, with 10 bases remaining between them. Germline CDR1 reads SGDLS; CDR2 reads YYNGEE. There are 14 residues in the CDR3. CDR3 DNA: TGTGCCAGCAGCGTAGAACAGGGCCTCTATGGCTACACCTTC. It translates to CASSVEQGLYGYTF.